This T cell receptor beta chain was sequenced in a study of blood T cell repertoires in COVID-19. In the study's own analysis: Cell counts per sample came from amplifying reference gene primers. Only in-frame clones appear in the TCRdb table, and some are missing; sequencing was by immunoSEQ multiplex PCR. Clone size and the V and J calls come from that table; the DNA yielded D and trimming. The table shows over 120,000 clones, with roughly four fifths occurring only once. The germline V gene encodes CDR1 LGHNA and CDR2 YSLEER. Trimming took 0 bases from V and 8 from J; bases not matched to a gene: 9. The CDR3 covers 16 residues.

The J gene is TRBJ1-4, the V gene TRBV4-3; 7 positions agree with TRBD1. Sequencing input: peripheral blood. This clonotype was obtained from a woman aged 55-69 years with acute or convalescent COVID-19. The CDR3 sequence is CASSQDTNRGWEKLFF. CDR3 DNA: TGCGCCAGCAGCCAAGACACGAACAGGGGATGGGAAAAACTGTTTTTT.